This record looks at one TCR beta chain sequence and its context. Its target is not known. The data were taken from a study of shared clonotypes between healthy human individuals. On the study more broadly: For every donor, three CD4 naive, three CD4 memory, two CD8 naive and one CD8 memory plates were used. Study findings and constraints: Naive CD4 clonotypes overlapped across a few donors at about 5.2%. Richness estimates generally favored naive over memory subsets.

The CDR3 totals 14 residues. Trimming removed 3 bases from V and 2 bases from J; junction bases left unmatched: 4. The germline V gene has CDR1 SGHAT and CDR2 FQNNGV. Naive CD8 cells lacked CD45RO, underwent positive selection for CCR7 and left out terminally differentiated effector memory CD45RA+ cells. Replicate PCRs from sorted subsets contained approximately 190 ng DNA, which is some 29,000 T cell genomes. Repertoires were generated with immunoSEQ multiplex PCR, while TCRdb's copy carries only in-frame clones and drops some. The profile shows almost 700,000 clones, about 91% of them singletons. Sequencing was performed on naive CD8+ T cells sorted from blood. V and J are TRBV11-2 and TRBJ2-7, with TRBD1 identical over 7 bases. The origin of this receptor is a man aged 25 to 40 in good health. The CDR3 region has the DNA TGTGCCAGCAGCTTTCCTACAGGGGCCTACGAGCAGTACTTC. Protein: CASSFPTGAYEQYF. Together with reference TRBV11-2 and TRBJ2-7, the CDR3 gives the full variable domain: EAGVAQSPRYKIIEKRQSVAFWCNPISGHATLYWYQQILGQGPKLLIQFQNNGVVDDSQLPKDRFSAERLKGVDSTLKIQPAKLEDSAVYLCASSFPTGAYEQYFGPGTRLTVT.